This T cell receptor (beta chain) was recorded in a study of blood T cells in healthy people across ages. Then a second PCR, running about 6 to 12 cycles, was carried out with a sample-barcoded 5' primer and a J-beta primer mix. A tag from a template-switch adaptor with 12 random nucleotides marked each cDNA molecule. From the 5' RACE reads, TCRdb called clonotypes with MiXCR, one entry per CDR3 protein. The table has fewer than 800,000 distinct CDR3 sequences, about 52% seen once. The V end lost 5 bases, the J end lost 6 bases, and 16 bases lay between the germline ends. From germline, CDR1 is SGHTA and CDR2 FQGNSA. The CDR3 length is 14 residues.

This clonotype was sampled from an older woman in good health. The specimen was blood. V and J are TRBV7-2 and TRBJ1-2, with a possible D match to TRBD1 (6 bases). CDR3 in DNA: TGTGCCAGCAGCCCCCTTCGGGGGCTCGATGGCTACACCTTC. It is translated as CASSPLRGLDGYTF.